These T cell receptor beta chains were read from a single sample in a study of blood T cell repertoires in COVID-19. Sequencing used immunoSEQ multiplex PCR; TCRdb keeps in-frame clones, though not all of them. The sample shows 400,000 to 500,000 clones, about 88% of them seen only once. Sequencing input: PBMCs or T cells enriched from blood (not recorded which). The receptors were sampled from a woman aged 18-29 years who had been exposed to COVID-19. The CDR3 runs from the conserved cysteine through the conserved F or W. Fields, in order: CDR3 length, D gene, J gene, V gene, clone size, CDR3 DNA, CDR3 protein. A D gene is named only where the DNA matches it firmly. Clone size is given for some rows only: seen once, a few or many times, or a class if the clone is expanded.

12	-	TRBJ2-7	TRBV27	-	TGTGCCACCCGCGGGACTTTCTACGAGCAGTACTTC	CATRGTFYEQYF
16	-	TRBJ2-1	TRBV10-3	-	TGTGCCATCAGTGACCCGAGGGAGCGGTACTACAATGAGCAGTTCTTC	CAISDPRERYYNEQFF
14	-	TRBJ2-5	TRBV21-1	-	TGTGCCAGCAGCAAAGTACAGGGAGGGGAGACCCAGTACTTC	CASSKVQGGETQYF
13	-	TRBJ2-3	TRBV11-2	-	TGTGCCAGCAGCCCTAACTTATGGGCTACGCAGTATTTT	CASSPNLWATQYF
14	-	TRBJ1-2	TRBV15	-	TGTGCCACCAGCAGCCCAGGGTATATCTATGGCTACACCTTC	CATSSPGYIYGYTF
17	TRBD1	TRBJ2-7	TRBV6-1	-	TGTGCCAGCAGTGAAGACCCGGGACAGGGGCCTTGGGACGAGCAGTACTTC	CASSEDPGQGPWDEQYF
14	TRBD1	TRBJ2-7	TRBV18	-	TGTGCCAGCTCACCAGGGGACAGACCCTACGAGCAGTACTTC	CASSPGDRPYEQYF
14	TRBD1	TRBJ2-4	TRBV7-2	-	TGTGCCAGCAGCTTAGAGGGGGCCTGGGGCATTCAGTACTTC	CASSLEGAWGIQYF
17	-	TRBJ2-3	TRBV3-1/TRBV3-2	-	TGTGCCAGCAGCCAACCCTACCTAGCGCGGACCACAGATACGCAGTATTTT	CASSQPYLARTTDTQYF
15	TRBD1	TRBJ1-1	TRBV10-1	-	TGCGCCAGCAGTCATTCAGGACAGGGAGGAACTGAAGCTTTCTTT	CASSHSGQGGTEAFF
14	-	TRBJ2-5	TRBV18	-	TGTGCCAGCTCACGAACAGGGATCGGAGAGACCCAGTACTTC	CASSRTGIGETQYF
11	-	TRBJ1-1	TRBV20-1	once	TGCAGTGGGAGGGTGAACACTGAAGCTTTCTTT	CSGRVNTEAFF
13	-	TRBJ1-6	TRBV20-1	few	TGCAGTGCTAGTCCAGGGGTTAATTCACCCCTCCACTTT	CSASPGVNSPLHF
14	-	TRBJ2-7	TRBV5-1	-	TGCGCCAGCAGCTTGGGTCCCCCAGGCTACGAGCAGTACTTC	CASSLGPPGYEQYF
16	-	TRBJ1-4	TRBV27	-	TGTGCCAGCAGTTTAAAGGGGCAGGCAACTAATGAAAAACTGTTTTTT	CASSLKGQATNEKLFF
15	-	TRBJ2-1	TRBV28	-	TGTGCCAGCAGTTTTCTGAGGGAGACACGGAATGAGCAGTTCTTC	CASSFLRETRNEQFF
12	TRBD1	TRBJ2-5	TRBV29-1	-	TGCAGCGGTCAGGGGGTCGGAGAGACCCAGTACTTC	CSGQGVGETQYF
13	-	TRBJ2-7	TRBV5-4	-	TGTGCCAGCCGAAGACTTGGCTCCTACGAGCAGTACTTC	CASRRLGSYEQYF
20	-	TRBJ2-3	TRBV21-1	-	TGTGCCAGCAGCAAATCCCATTCAAACATCAGCGGGGACTCGACAGATACGCAGTATTTT	CASSKSHSNISGDSTDTQYF
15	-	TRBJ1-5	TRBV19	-	TGTGCCAGTACCAGGGTCTGGGATGGCAATCAGCCCCAGCATTTT	CASTRVWDGNQPQHF
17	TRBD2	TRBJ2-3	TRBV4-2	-	TGTGCCAGCAGCAAGGAACTAGCGGGAAGGGGGACAGATACGCAGTATTTT	CASSKELAGRGTDTQYF
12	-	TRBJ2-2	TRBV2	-	TGTGCCATCCGCGGAGGAGCCGGGGAGCTGTTTTTT	CAIRGGAGELFF
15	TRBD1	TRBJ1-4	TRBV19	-	TGTGCCAGTAGTATCCAGGGGGAAACTAATGAAAAACTGTTTTTT	CASSIQGETNEKLFF
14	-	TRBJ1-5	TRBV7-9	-	TGTGCCAGCAGCTTGACAGCTAGCAATCAGCCCCAGCATTTT	CASSLTASNQPQHF
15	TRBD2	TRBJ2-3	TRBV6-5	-	TGTGCCAGCAGCAAACTAGCGGGGGGGCCGGGTACGCAGTATTTT	CASSKLAGGPGTQYF
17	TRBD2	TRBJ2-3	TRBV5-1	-	TGCGCCAGCAGCTTTACACTAGCGGGAGGGAGCACAGATACGCAGTATTTT	CASSFTLAGGSTDTQYF
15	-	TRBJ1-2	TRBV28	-	TGTGCCAGCAGTTCGGCAGGATTTCAGGACTATGGCTACACCTTC	CASSSAGFQDYGYTF
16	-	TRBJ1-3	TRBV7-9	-	TGTGCCAGCAGGAGTTCGACAGGTACCTCTGGAAACACCATATATTTT	CASRSSTGTSGNTIYF
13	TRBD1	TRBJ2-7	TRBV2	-	TGTGCCAGCATCGGACAGGGCCCCTACGAGCAGTACTTC	CASIGQGPYEQYF
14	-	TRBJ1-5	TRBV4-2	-	TGTGCCAGCAGCCAAGACTGGGGAGGGGAGCCCCAGCATTTT	CASSQDWGGEPQHF
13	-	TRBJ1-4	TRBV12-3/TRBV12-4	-	TGTGCCAGCAGCCTCCTAAAGAGAGAAAAACTGTTTTTT	CASSLLKREKLFF
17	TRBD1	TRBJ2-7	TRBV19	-	TGTGCCAGTAGCCACAAGGACAGGGGCCTAAGCTCCTACGAGCAGTACTTC	CASSHKDRGLSSYEQYF
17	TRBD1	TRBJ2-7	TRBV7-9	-	TGTGCCAGCAGCTTAGCGAATCCGGGACAGGGGAAGAGGGAGCAGTACTTC	CASSLANPGQGKREQYF
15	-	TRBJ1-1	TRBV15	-	TGTGCCACCAGCAGAGGGGCATGGGTGAACACTGAAGCTTTCTTT	CATSRGAWVNTEAFF
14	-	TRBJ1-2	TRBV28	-	TGTGCCAGCAGTTTTCTCGCAGGGTTCGATGGCTACACCTTC	CASSFLAGFDGYTF
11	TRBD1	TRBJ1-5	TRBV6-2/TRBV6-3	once	TGTGCCAGCAGTTTGGGACAGGGATGGCATTTT	CASSLGQGWHF
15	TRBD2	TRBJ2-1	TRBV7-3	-	TGTGCCAGCAGCCTAGCGGGCCCCTCCTACAATGAGCAGTTCTTC	CASSLAGPSYNEQFF
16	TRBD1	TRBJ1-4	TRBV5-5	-	TGTGCCAGCAGCTACTTCCGGGACAGGGTGGATGAAAAACTGTTTTTT	CASSYFRDRVDEKLFF
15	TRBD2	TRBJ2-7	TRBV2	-	TGTGCCAGCAGTGACCCTGGGACTAGCGTCGACGAGCAGTACTTC	CASSDPGTSVDEQYF
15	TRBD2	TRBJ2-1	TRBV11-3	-	TGTGCCAGCAGCCTTGGGACTAGCGAATACAATGAGCAGTTCTTC	CASSLGTSEYNEQFF
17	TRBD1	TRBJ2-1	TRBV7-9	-	TGTGCCAGCAGTTCCTCCGCAACAGGGGGGTCCTACAATGAGCAGTTCTTC	CASSSSATGGSYNEQFF
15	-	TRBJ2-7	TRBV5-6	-	TGTGCCAGCAGCTTGGCCCCCGGGGACTCCTACGAGCAGTACTTC	CASSLAPGDSYEQYF
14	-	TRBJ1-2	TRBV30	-	TGTGCCTGGAGTGTACGGACAGTTTTAACTGGCTACACCTTC	CAWSVRTVLTGYTF
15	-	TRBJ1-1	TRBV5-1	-	TGCGCCAGCAGCTTGGATGGGGAGGGGTACACTGAAGCTTTCTTT	CASSLDGEGYTEAFF
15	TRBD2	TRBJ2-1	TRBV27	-	TGTGCCAGCAGTCGAAGCGGGAGGGCCTACAATGAGCAGTTCTTC	CASSRSGRAYNEQFF
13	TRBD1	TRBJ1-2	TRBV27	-	TGTGCCAGCAGTCTAGGACAGGGCTGGGGCTACACCTTC	CASSLGQGWGYTF
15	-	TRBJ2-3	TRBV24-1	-	TGTGCCACCAGTGCCGGAGGTAAGGTCACAGATACGCAGTATTTT	CATSAGGKVTDTQYF
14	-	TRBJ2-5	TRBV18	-	TGTGCCAGCTCACAGCGAAACGGGGGAGAGACCCAGTACTTC	CASSQRNGGETQYF
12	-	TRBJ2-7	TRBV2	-	TGTGCCAGCATCAGGGTTTCCTACGAGCAGTACTTC	CASIRVSYEQYF
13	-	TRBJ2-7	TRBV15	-	TGTGCCACCAGCAGAGTAGGGCAGGGCGAGCAGTACTTC	CATSRVGQGEQYF
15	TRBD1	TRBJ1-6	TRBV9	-	TGTGCCAGCGCGACAGGGAACTCCTATAATTCACCCCTCCACTTT	CASATGNSYNSPLHF
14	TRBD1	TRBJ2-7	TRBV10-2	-	TGCGCCAGCAGTGAGCAGGGGGCTTCTGTCGAGCAGTACTTC	CASSEQGASVEQYF
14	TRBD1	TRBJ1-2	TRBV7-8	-	TGTGCCAGCAGCTTGGACAGGCTTAACTATGGCTACACCTTC	CASSLDRLNYGYTF
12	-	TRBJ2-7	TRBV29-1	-	TGCAGCGTTGCGTCGGGTGGCTACGAGCAGTACTTC	CSVASGGYEQYF
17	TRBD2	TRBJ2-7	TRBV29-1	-	TGCAGCGTTGAAGATGGTGTCGGAATAGCGGGAACCTACGAGCAGTACTTC	CSVEDGVGIAGTYEQYF
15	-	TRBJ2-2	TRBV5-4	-	TGTGCCAGCAGCTTGGTTGGAGTTGACACCGGGGAGCTGTTTTTT	CASSLVGVDTGELFF
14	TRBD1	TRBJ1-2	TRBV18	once	TGTGCCAGCTCGGCGGGACAGGGGGCGGAGGGCTACACCTTC	CASSAGQGAEGYTF